The source of this TCR beta chain is a study of regulatory T cells in long-lasting Graves disease. Germline CDR1 KGHSH, CDR2 LQKENI. The CDR3 spans 16 residues. V lost 5 bases, J lost 0 bases, and 16 bases lay in between. Overall study results and limits: Persistent cases of Graves' showed reduced TCR diversity relative to newly diagnosed patients.

HTBI primers from iRepertoire and Arm-PCR of CDR3 regions yielded the TCR beta libraries. TCRdb fed the multiplex PCR reads into MiXCR, producing one record per CDR3 protein. In the table there are 300,000 or so distinct CDR3 sequences, less than 20% of which are singletons. Time point noted: persistent/refractory GD, antithyroid drugs over 5 years with positive TRAb. PBMC-extracted RNA yielded the TCR library. Criteria from the American Thyroid Association guidelines were applied to diagnose Graves' disease. This clonotype was seen only a few times. What it recognizes is unknown. This TCR was sampled from a female donor with Graves disease. The chain links TRBV18 to TRBJ1-1; no definite D call. This specimen consisted of peripheral blood mononuclear cells (PBMCs), obtained when the disease was refractory, from a patient treated with antithyroid drugs. In nucleotides, the CDR3 is TGTGCCAGCTCATCGGCCGGGTCCTTTATGAACACTGAAGCTTTCTTT. It translates to CASSSAGSFMNTEAFF.